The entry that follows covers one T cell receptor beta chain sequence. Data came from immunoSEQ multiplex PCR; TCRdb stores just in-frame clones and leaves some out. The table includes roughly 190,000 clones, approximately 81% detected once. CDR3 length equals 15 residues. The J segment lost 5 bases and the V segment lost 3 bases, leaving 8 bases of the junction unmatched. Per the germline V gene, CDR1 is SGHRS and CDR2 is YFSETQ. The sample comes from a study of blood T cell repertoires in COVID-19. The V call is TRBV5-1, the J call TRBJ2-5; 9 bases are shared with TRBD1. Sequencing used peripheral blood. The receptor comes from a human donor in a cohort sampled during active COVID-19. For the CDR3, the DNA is TGCGCCAGCAGCTCCCTACAGGGGGCGAAGGAGACCCAGTACTTC. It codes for CASSSLQGAKETQYF.